The 22 T cell receptor beta chains below all came from one sample that was sequenced in a study of read filtering for tumor transcriptome and immune sequencing (dated by TCRdb to the early 2020s). Sequencing was carried out with an Illumina HiSeq 4000. TCR libraries were built from 400 ng RNA with the Immunoverse kit, using molecular barcoded adaptors covering alpha/delta and beta/gamma chains. TCRdb applied fastp at Q25 and MiXCR to the public reads, then kept only in-frame beta chains. A single entry per CDR3 protein holds the most common genes and DNA from its merged rows. Present in this sample are 65,000 or so distinct CDR3 sequences, approximately 18% of which were seen just once. In total, the top ten clones hold roughly 11% of the sample. What was sequenced was a population of CD138-negative cells sorted from bone marrow. This specimen's cell subset or site label, interpreted: bone marrow mononuclear cells depleted of CD138+ plasma/myeloma cells by negative magnetic selection. The receptors were gathered from a donor over 35 with multiple myeloma.

The sample holds many counts of this clonotype. The CDR3 sequence is CATSERGTKVRDTQYF. CDR3 nucleotides: TGTGCCACCAGTGAAAGAGGAACCAAGGTGCGAGATACGCAGTATTTT. The chain carries TRBV24-1 and TRBJ2-3; D unresolved. The V gene's germline CDR1 is KGHDR and CDR2 SFDVKD. The CDR3 runs to 16 residues. V was cut by 4 bases and J by 5 bases, with 18 bases left in between.

This clonotype was found many times. The CDR3 loop is CSVDDRATQYF. The DNA of the CDR3 is TGCAGCGTTGACGACAGGGCGACCCAGTACTTC. The chain couples TRBV29-1 to TRBJ2-5; 7 bases map to TRBD1. Germline trimming cut 3 bases from V and 7 bases from J; bases unmatched to any gene: 2. Germline V gene data show CDR1 as SQVTM and CDR2 as ANQGSEA. The CDR3 runs 11 residues.

In its sample, this clonotype was seen many times. The gene calls are TRBV7-9 and TRBJ2-1, with 8 bases lining up with TRBD2. Germline trimming cut 3 bases from V and 5 bases from J; bases unmatched to any gene: 9. This CDR3 spans 16 amino acids. CDR1 is SEHNR, CDR2 FQNEAQ, per germline (reference sequence). The CDR3 loop reads CASSFYLAGPNNEQFF. CDR3 nucleotides: TGTGCCAGCAGCTTTTATTTAGCGGGACCTAACAATGAGCAGTTCTTC.

A remark on this clonotype: Sequence at one end of the junction differs from germline and may be a read error. This chain joins TRBV3-1 and TRBJ2-2, with D maybe TRBD2 (5 bases). The CDR3 consists of 13 residues. Germline-derived CDR1 and CDR2 are LGHDT and YNNKEL (reference sequence). The CDR3 coding sequence is TGTGCCAGCAGCGTAACCGGCACCGGGGAGCCGTTTTTT. It codes for CASSVTGTGEPFF.

This clonotype was counted many times. V is TRBV27 and J is TRBJ2-5; 11 positions agree with TRBD2. CDR1 MNHEY and CDR2 SMNVEV come from the germline V gene (reference sequence). The CDR3 runs 17 residues. V trimming: 6 bases; J trimming: 1 base; junction bases outside the gene matches: 10. The CDR3 region is CASSPARLAGSQETQYF. In DNA, the CDR3 is TGTGCCAGCAGCCCAGCCAGACTAGCGGGATCCCAAGAGACCCAGTACTTC.

About this clonotype: At one end the junction does not follow the germline gene, possibly because of a read error. The chain has TRBV7-3 and TRBJ2-1; 9 nucleotides agree with TRBD2. The length of the CDR3 is 17 residues. Per the germline V gene, CDR1 is SGHTA and CDR2 is FQGTGA. As DNA, the CDR3 is TGTGCTAGCAGCCTACGCCCCGGGACTAGCCGTTACAATGAGCAGCTCTTC. It is translated as CASSLRPGTSRYNEQLF. The full variable domain, in which reference TRBV7-3 and TRBJ2-1 provide the parts outside the CDR3, is GAGVSQTPSNKVTEKGKYVELRCDPISGHTALYWYRQSLGQGPEFLIYFQGTGAADDSGLPNDRFFAVRPEGSVSTLKIQRTERGDSAVYLCASSLRPGTSRYNEQLFGPGTRLTVL.

This clonotype was seen just once. A much larger clone lies one base from this, so it may be a read error. The chain is built from TRBV20-1 and TRBJ1-3, with unresolved D. Germline CDR1 DFQATT, CDR2 SNEGSKA (reference sequence). This CDR3 has 16 amino acids. Here the CDR3 DNA reads TGCAGTGCTAGAGATAGGGCAGGACCCTCTGGAAACACCATACATTTT. Its translation is CSARDRAGPSGNTIHF.

This clonotype was found once. This may come from a read error, since a much larger clone is one base off. This chain uses TRBV2 with TRBJ2-3; D might be TRBD2 (5 bases). Trimming removed 8 bases at V and 5 bases at J, with 14 bases between. This CDR3 is built from 13 residues. Germline V gives CDR1 SNHLY, CDR2 FYNNEI. CDR3 region: CASLDSRVDTQYF. CDR3 DNA sequence: TGTGCCAGCCTGGACTCAAGGGTAGATACGCAGTATTTT.

About this clonotype itself: At one of its ends the junction is not consistent with the germline gene, which may arise from a read error. This chain links TRBV5-1 with TRBJ2-4; no clear D gene. The CDR3 length is 13 residues. Germline CDR1 and CDR2: SGHRS and YFSETQ. The CDR3 DNA follows: TGCGCCAGCAGCTTGGCCGGGCAAAACACTCAGTACTTC. Protein product: CASSLAGQNTQYF.

This CDR3 reads CASSPRLCSSYNEQFF. The CDR3 nucleotides are TGCGCCAGCAGCCCTCGGCTCTGCAGCTCCTACAATGAGCAGTTCTTC. This rearrangement joins TRBV5-1 to TRBJ2-1, with D unclear. The V and J ends lost 4 bases and 0 bases respectively, with 14 bases between them. There are 16 residues in the CDR3. Germline CDR1 is SGHRS and CDR2 is YFSETQ.

This clonotype was seen ten or more times. The V gene is TRBV5-1, the J gene TRBJ2-2, with a weak D call TRBD1 (8 bases). Trimming shortened V by 5 bases and J by 4 bases, and 24 bases separated the two germline ends. The CDR3 consists of 18 residues. CDR1 SGHRS and CDR2 YFSETQ come from the germline V gene. Here the CDR3 DNA reads TGCGCCAGCAGAGCCTCGGGAGGAACAGGGGGAGGCACCGGGGAGCTGTTTTTT. Its translation: CASRASGGTGGGTGELFF.

This clonotype showed up many times. The rearrangement uses TRBV20-1 and TRBJ2-5; 9 bases align to TRBD2. Germline V gene sequence: CDR1 DFQATT, CDR2 SNEGSKA (reference sequence). The CDR3 sequence is 15 residues long. The V and J ends lost 6 bases and 1 base, in that order; junction bases with no gene match: 9. Here the CDR3 DNA reads TGCAGTGCCCCGGGGAGCGGGGGGTCCCAAGAGACCCAGTACTTC. Amino acids: CSAPGSGGSQETQYF.

J is TRBJ2-3 and V is TRBV10-3; no clear D. This CDR3 has 13 amino acids. CDR1 is ENHRY and CDR2 is SYGVKD in the germline V gene. The V gene lost 0 bases and the J gene lost 3 bases, with 4 bases spanning the gap. The CDR3 nucleotides read TGTGCCATCAGTGAGTCGACTACAGATACGCAGTATTTT. It is translated as CAISESTTDTQYF.

This clonotype has only a few counts. The chain is built from TRBV20-1 and TRBJ1-5; D possibly corresponds to TRBD1 (6 bases). Trimming cost V 7 bases and J 6 bases, with 16 bases left between them. The CDR3 is 13 residues long. In germline, CDR1 is DFQATT, CDR2 SNEGSKA (reference sequence). CDR3 loop: CSGRDNWSQPQHF. For the CDR3, the DNA is TGCAGTGGCCGGGACAATTGGTCTCAGCCCCAGCATTTT.

This chain links TRBV7-2 with TRBJ2-1; 8 bases align to TRBD2. This CDR3 comprises 16 residues. The V gene end was trimmed by 1 base and the J gene end by 4 bases; junction bases not matched to a gene: 6. From germline, CDR1 is SGHTA and CDR2 FQGNSA. The CDR3 DNA sequence: TGTGCCAGCAGCTTAGTGACTAGCGAGACATACAATGAGCAGTTCTTC. It specifies CASSLVTSETYNEQFF. Full variable domain (remainder filled in from reference TRBV7-2 and TRBJ2-1): GAGVSQSPSNKVTEKGKDVELRCDPISGHTALYWYRQSLGQGLEFLIYFQGNSAPDKSGLPSDRFSAERTGGSVSTLTIQRTQQEDSAVYLCASSLVTSETYNEQFFGPGTRLTVL.

This rearrangement joins TRBV5-1 to TRBJ2-5; TRBD2 aligns across 10 bases. The CDR3 is made up of 15 amino acids. Per germline, CDR1 SGHRS and CDR2 YFSETQ. With 4 bases clipped from V and 1 base from J, the junction kept 4 bases outside the gene matches. The CDR3 DNA is TGCGCCAGCAGCGCTCTAGCGGGGGCCCAAGAGACCCAGTACTTC. Translated: CASSALAGAQETQYF.

The table lists this clonotype with many counts. The CDR3 DNA is TGTGCCAGCAGTGAAGGGGGTTCCACAGATACGCAGTATTTT. Its protein is CASSEGGSTDTQYF. The chain carries TRBV2 and TRBJ2-3; D not resolved. The CDR3 contains 14 residues. The V gene's germline CDR1 is SNHLY and CDR2 FYNNEI. Trimming cost V 1 base and J 2 bases, with 7 bases left between them.

This clonotype showed up many times. This chain connects TRBV5-1 to TRBJ1-5, with 7 bases identical to TRBD1. The CDR3 runs to 13 residues. J gave up 5 bases and V 4 bases, and 3 bases lay outside the gene matches. Germline V lookup: CDR1 SGHRS, CDR2 YFSETQ. The CDR3 DNA reads TGCGCCAGCAGCACCGACAGGGATCAGCCCCAGCATTTT. Protein product: CASSTDRDQPQHF.

In this sample, this clonotype turned up many times. The chain employs TRBV7-8 and TRBJ2-3, with 8 nucleotides matching TRBD2. V gave up 3 bases and J gave up 1 base; unmatched junction bases: 6. CDR1 and CDR2 from the germline V gene are SGHVS and FQNEAQ. The CDR3 runs 16 residues. The CDR3 nucleotides read TGTGCCAGCAGCTTGGAAGCGGGGGCCCGCACAGATACGCAGTATTTT. Translating gives CASSLEAGARTDTQYF.

This clonotype was found many times. The chain is built from TRBV5-1 and TRBJ2-1; perhaps TRBD2 as D (6 bases). This CDR3 spans 15 amino acids. Per germline, CDR1 SGHRS and CDR2 YFSETQ. Trimming took 2 bases from V and 3 from J, leaving 12 bases between them. The DNA for the CDR3 is TGCGCCAGCAGCTTATCGAGGGGACTCTACAATGAGCAGTTCTTC. The encoded protein is CASSLSRGLYNEQFF.

This clonotype appeared a few times. The rearrangement links TRBV19 to TRBJ2-1; possible D gene TRBD2, 6 bases. CDR1 and CDR2 from the germline V gene are LNHDA and SQIVND (reference sequence). This CDR3 is 15 amino acids long. The V and J ends lost 3 bases and 3 bases respectively, with 12 bases between them. The CDR3 region is CASSIGGANYNEQFF. CDR3 in DNA: TGTGCCAGTAGTATCGGCGGGGCGAACTACAATGAGCAGTTCTTC.

At least ten counts were recorded for this clonotype. This chain connects TRBV5-4 to TRBJ2-1, with unresolved D. Germline loops: CDR1 SGHNT, CDR2 YYREEE (reference sequence). This CDR3 region has 12 residues. Trimming took 4 bases from V and 4 from J, leaving 6 bases between them. CDR3 in amino acids: CASSILYNEQFF. The CDR3 nucleotides are TGTGCCAGCAGCATTCTTTACAATGAGCAGTTCTTC.